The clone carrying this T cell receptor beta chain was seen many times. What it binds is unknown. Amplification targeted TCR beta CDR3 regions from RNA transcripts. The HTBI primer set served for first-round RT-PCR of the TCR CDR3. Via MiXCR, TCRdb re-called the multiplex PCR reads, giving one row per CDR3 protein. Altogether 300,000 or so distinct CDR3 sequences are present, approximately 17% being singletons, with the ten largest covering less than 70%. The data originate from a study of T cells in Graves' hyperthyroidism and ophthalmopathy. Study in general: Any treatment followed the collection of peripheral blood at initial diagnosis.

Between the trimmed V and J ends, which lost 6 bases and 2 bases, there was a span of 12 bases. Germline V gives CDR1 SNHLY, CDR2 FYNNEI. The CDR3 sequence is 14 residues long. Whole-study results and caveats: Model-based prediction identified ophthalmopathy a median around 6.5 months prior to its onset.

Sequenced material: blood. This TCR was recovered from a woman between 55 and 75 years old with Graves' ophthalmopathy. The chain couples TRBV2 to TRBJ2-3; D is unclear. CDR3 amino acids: CASRARANTDTQYF. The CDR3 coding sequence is TGTGCCAGCAGGGCCCGGGCCAACACAGATACGCAGTATTTT.